This T cell receptor (beta chain) came from a study of CD8 T cells in ankylosing spondylitis. Overall study findings and caveats: Significant enrichment of disease-linked clones was reported in matched ankylosing spondylitis synovial fluid. Within ankylosing spondylitis blood, a TCR beta motif made up of eight or nine highly homologous variants appeared to be characteristic. Previous work reported some of these motif variants in the synovial fluid and blood of reactive arthritis.

As concerns this clonotype: Its antigen is undetermined.

Libraries of TCR beta came from quantitative 5'-RACE with molecular barcodes. TCRdb re-derived calls from the 5' RACE reads in MiXCR, one entry per CDR3 protein. The sample has 700,000 to 850,000 distinct CDR3 sequences, 12% seen once. Sequencing input: blood, either unsorted or a sorted T cell fraction (not recorded which). This receptor was obtained from a male donor with ankylosing spondylitis.

The DNA of the CDR3 is TGTGCCAGCAGACAGGACAGCTCCTATAATTCACCCCTCCACTTT. Protein sequence: CASRQDSSYNSPLHF. The genes are TRBV7-3 and TRBJ1-6, with a possible D match to TRBD1 (6 bases). CDR3 size: 15 residues. V was clipped by 6 bases and J by 0 bases, with 9 bases between them. Germline CDR1 reads SGHTA; CDR2 reads FQGTGA. The full variable domain, rest sourced from reference TRBV7-3 and TRBJ1-6, is GAGVSQTPSNKVTEKGKYVELRCDPISGHTALYWYRQSLGQGPEFLIYFQGTGAADDSGLPNDRFFAVRPEGSVSTLKIQRTERGDSAVYLCASRQDSSYNSPLHFGNGTRLTVT.